These 11 T cell receptor beta chains originate from one sample sequenced in a study of shared clonotypes between healthy human individuals. Produced via immunoSEQ multiplex PCR; TCRdb's table is partial and in-frame only. The table records 1.5 million to 2.5 million clones, about 95% of them present only once. Naive-designated CD8 cells lacked CD45RO, were positively enriched for CCR7, and omitted terminally differentiated effector memory CD45RA+ cells. Source material: naive CD8+ T cells sorted from blood. These receptors were obtained from a man younger than 35 in good health.

The chain couples TRBV7-6 to TRBJ2-5; 8 positions agree with TRBD2. The germline V gene encodes CDR1 SGHVS and CDR2 FNYEAQ. The CDR3 loop spans 14 amino acids. The J segment lost 4 bases and the V segment lost 1 base, leaving 2 bases of the junction unmatched. The DNA for the CDR3 is TGTGCCAGCAGCTTAGTACTAGCGGCAGAGACCCAGTACTTC. This codes for CASSLVLAAETQYF. Drawing the rest from reference TRBV7-6 and TRBJ2-5, the complete variable domain is GAGVSQSPRYKVTKRGQDVALRCDPISGHVSLYWYRQALGQGPEFLTYFNYEAQQDKSGLPNDRFSAERPEGSISTLTIQRTEQRDSAMYRCASSLVLAAETQYFGPGTRLLVL.

The rearrangement joins TRBV11-2 to TRBJ2-1; TRBD2 aligns across 9 bases. In germline, CDR1 is SGHAT, CDR2 FQNNGV. The CDR3 has 16 amino acids. The V gene end was trimmed by 6 bases and the J gene end by 4 bases; junction bases not matched to a gene: 10. The CDR3: CASSSKTSGIYNEQFF. In DNA form, the CDR3 reads TGTGCCAGCAGTTCCAAGACTAGCGGAATTTACAATGAGCAGTTCTTC.

DNA for the CDR3: TGTGCCAGCAGCGGGCTCTCCGGGGAGCTGTTTTTT. It specifies CASSGLSGELFF. J is TRBJ2-2 and V is TRBV2; no clear D. The CDR3 runs 12 residues. V lost 6 bases and J 6 bases, leaving 8 bases between the germline ends. Germline V gives CDR1 SNHLY, CDR2 FYNNEI. The full variable domain, rest sourced from reference TRBV2 and TRBJ2-2, is EPEVTQTPSHQVTQMGQEVILRCVPISNHLYFYWYRQILGQKVEFLVSFYNNEISEKSEIFDDQFSVERPDGSNFTLKIRSTKLEDSAMYFCASSGLSGELFFGEGSRLTVL.

The V and J genes are TRBV5-4 and TRBJ1-4; no clear D gene. Germline CDR1 reads SGHNT; CDR2 reads YYREEE (reference sequence). V was pared by 4 bases and J by 6 bases, with 13 bases between. This CDR3 has 14 residues. CDR3 nucleotide sequence: TGTGCCAGCAGCCCCCGGGCCGGCGATGAAAAACTGTTTTTT. This encodes CASSPRAGDEKLFF.

The chain links TRBV7-8 to TRBJ2-3; no clear D gene. Germline lookup yields CDR1 SGHVS and CDR2 FQNEAQ. With 3 bases removed from V and 0 bases from J, the gap between germline ends came to 13 bases. CDR3 size: 16 residues. CDR3 in amino acids: CASSFFLIGSTDTQYF. In DNA, the CDR3 is TGTGCCAGCAGCTTTTTTTTGATAGGGAGCACAGATACGCAGTATTTT.

V usage is TRBV27 and J usage is TRBJ1-1, with D unclear. From germline, CDR1 is MNHEY and CDR2 SMNVEV (reference sequence). The CDR3 spans 14 residues. V dropped 6 bases and J dropped 1 base, with 12 bases sitting between them. CDR3 region: CASRPGLENTEAFF. CDR3 DNA sequence: TGTGCCAGCAGGCCCGGACTCGAGAACACTGAAGCTTTCTTT.

J is TRBJ1-3 and V is TRBV9; D gene ambiguous. CDR1 SGDLS and CDR2 YYNGEE come from the germline V gene. The CDR3 totals 12 residues. The V gene lost 0 bases and the J gene lost 4 bases, with 2 bases spanning the gap. The CDR3 DNA follows: TGTGCCAGCAGCGTAGAGGGAAACACCATATATTTT. Amino acids: CASSVEGNTIYF. Full variable domain (outside the CDR3, taken from reference TRBV9 and TRBJ1-3): DSGVTQTPKHLITATGQRVTLRCSPRSGDLSVYWYQQSLDQGLQFLIQYYNGEERAKGNILERFSAQQFPDLHSELNLSSLELGDSALYFCASSVEGNTIYFGEGSWLTVV.

The rearrangement links TRBV2 to TRBJ2-7; either TRBD1 or TRBD2 may supply D (5 bases each). The germline V gene encodes CDR1 SNHLY and CDR2 FYNNEI. The V gene lost 1 base and the J gene lost 3 bases, with 13 bases spanning the gap. The CDR3 has 15 residues. The DNA of the CDR3 is TGTGCCAGCAGTGAAGGGCAGGGCGAGGGCTACGAGCAGTACTTC. This sequence encodes CASSEGQGEGYEQYF.

The V call is TRBV7-9, the J call TRBJ2-7; 8 nucleotides match TRBD1. The germline gives CDR1 SEHNR, CDR2 FQNEAQ (reference sequence). This CDR3 comprises 15 residues. Germline trimming cut 4 bases from V and 4 bases from J; bases unmatched to any gene: 9. CDR3 DNA sequence: TGTGCCAGCAGCTCCGGACAGGGCAAGGGATACGAGCAGTACTTC. Its protein product is CASSSGQGKGYEQYF.

This chain links TRBV5-4 with TRBJ2-1; 13 nucleotides agree with TRBD2. The length of the CDR3 is 15 residues. The germline gives CDR1 SGHNT, CDR2 YYREEE (reference sequence). The V segment lost 4 bases and the J segment 9 bases; nucleotides outside the gene matches: 7. The CDR3 nucleotides read TGTGCCAGCAGCGTCGGGACTAGCGGGATGAGTGAGCAGTTCTTC. This translates into CASSVGTSGMSEQFF.

The genes are TRBV28 and TRBJ2-4; 9 bases align to TRBD1. The CDR3 has 12 residues. Germline CDR1 MDHEN, CDR2 SYDVKM. With 5 bases clipped from V and 11 bases from J, the junction kept 4 bases outside the gene matches. As DNA, the CDR3 is TGTGCCAGCAGTCCTGACAGGGGGTTTCAGTACTTC. Translated, it gives CASSPDRGFQYF.